A selection of T cell receptor beta chains follows, all from one sample in a study of CD8 T cells in ankylosing spondylitis. TCRdb analysed the 5' RACE reads with MiXCR anew, one entry per CDR3 protein. The sample shows 30,000 to 45,000 distinct CDR3 sequences, roughly 13% of them seen only once. What was sequenced was synovial fluid, either unsorted or a sorted T cell fraction (not recorded which). The source of these receptors is a male donor with ankylosing spondylitis. Each CDR3 is given with its conserved first and last residue. The order of the fields is clone size, D gene, V gene, J gene, CDR3 protein, CDR3 DNA. A D gene is named only where the DNA matches it firmly. The size of a clone is reported for some rows only, either as once, few or many, or as a class for expanded clones.

clone size: NA; D gene: TRBD1; V gene: TRBV6-1; J gene: TRBJ1-2; CDR3 protein: CASSGRTGGANLDGYTF; CDR3 DNA: TGTGCCAGCAGTGGCAGGACAGGGGGCGCTAACTTGGATGGCTACACCTTC
clone size: few; D gene: NA; V gene: TRBV30; J gene: TRBJ1-5; CDR3 protein: CAWSGTVNQPQHF; CDR3 DNA: TGTGCCTGGAGTGGGACAGTAAATCAGCCCCAGCATTTT
clone size: many; D gene: NA; V gene: TRBV4-1; J gene: TRBJ2-4; CDR3 protein: CASSQDPHRENIQYF; CDR3 DNA: TGCGCCAGCAGCCAAGATCCCCACAGGGAAAACATTCAGTACTTC
clone size: NA; D gene: TRBD1; V gene: TRBV29-1; J gene: TRBJ1-2; CDR3 protein: CSVGDRGFYGYTF; CDR3 DNA: TGCAGCGTGGGGGACAGGGGCTTCTATGGCTACACCTTC
clone size: NA; D gene: NA; V gene: TRBV6-2/TRBV6-3; J gene: TRBJ2-1; CDR3 protein: CASSSPDGSPANEQFF; CDR3 DNA: TGTGCCAGCAGTTCCCCAGACGGGTCCCCCGCCAATGAGCAGTTCTTC
clone size: few; D gene: NA; V gene: TRBV9; J gene: TRBJ2-7; CDR3 protein: CASSGRAETSYEQYF; CDR3 DNA: TGTGCCAGCAGCGGGAGGGCGGAAACCTCCTACGAGCAGTACTTC
clone size: many; D gene: NA; V gene: TRBV6-4; J gene: TRBJ2-2; CDR3 protein: CASSDSTAGELFF; CDR3 DNA: TGTGCCAGCAGTGACTCTACGGCCGGGGAGCTGTTTTTT
clone size: NA; D gene: TRBD1; V gene: TRBV5-6; J gene: TRBJ2-3; CDR3 protein: CASSWTGVSAAGDTQYF; CDR3 DNA: TGTGCCAGCAGCTGGACAGGGGTCAGTGCAGCAGGGGATACGCAGTATTTT
clone size: few; D gene: NA; V gene: TRBV7-8; J gene: TRBJ2-3; CDR3 protein: CASSHDRHTQYF; CDR3 DNA: TGTGCCAGCAGCCACGATCGACATACGCAGTATTTT
clone size: few; D gene: NA; V gene: TRBV6-4; J gene: TRBJ1-6; CDR3 protein: CASSDSGVTGYSPLHF; CDR3 DNA: TGTGCCAGCAGTGACTCCGGAGTGACAGGCTACTCACCCCTCCACTTT
clone size: many; D gene: NA; V gene: TRBV3-1; J gene: TRBJ2-7; CDR3 protein: CASSQETRMGYEQYF; CDR3 DNA: TGTGCCAGCAGCCAAGAAACCAGAATGGGCTACGAGCAGTACTTC
clone size: NA; D gene: NA; V gene: TRBV15; J gene: TRBJ2-7; CDR3 protein: CATSRDNSPGDEQYF; CDR3 DNA: TGTGCCACCAGCAGAGATAATAGCCCAGGCGACGAGCAGTACTTC
clone size: few; D gene: NA; V gene: TRBV12-3/TRBV12-4; J gene: TRBJ2-7; CDR3 protein: CASSFSFEQYF; CDR3 DNA: TGTGCCAGCAGTTTTTCATTCGAGCAGTACTTC
clone size: many; D gene: TRBD2; V gene: TRBV11-2; J gene: TRBJ2-5; CDR3 protein: CASSFGASGAEWETQYF; CDR3 DNA: TGTGCCAGCAGCTTTGGAGCTAGCGGGGCTGAATGGGAGACCCAGTACTTC
clone size: NA; D gene: NA; V gene: TRBV7-9; J gene: TRBJ2-7; CDR3 protein: CASSLDRAKQYF; CDR3 DNA: TGTGCCAGCAGCTTAGACCGGGCCAAGCAGTACTTC
clone size: NA; D gene: TRBD2; V gene: TRBV20-1; J gene: TRBJ2-1; CDR3 protein: CRATSGGVGNEQFF; CDR3 DNA: TGCAGGGCCACTAGCGGGGGAGTGGGCAATGAGCAGTTCTTC
clone size: many; D gene: NA; V gene: TRBV27; J gene: TRBJ2-1; CDR3 protein: CASSGGQGPYNEQFF; CDR3 DNA: TGTGCCAGCAGTGGAGGGCAGGGTCCCTACAATGAGCAGTTCTTC
clone size: many; D gene: NA; V gene: TRBV6-2/TRBV6-3; J gene: TRBJ1-1; CDR3 protein: CASSYGTVEHAEAFF; CDR3 DNA: TGTGCCAGCAGTTACGGGACGGTTGAACATGCTGAAGCTTTCTTT
clone size: few; D gene: TRBD2; V gene: TRBV4-1; J gene: TRBJ2-3; CDR3 protein: CASSQASGGASTDTQYF; CDR3 DNA: TGCGCCAGCAGCCAAGCTAGCGGGGGGGCCAGCACAGATACGCAGTATTTT
clone size: many; D gene: NA; V gene: TRBV7-9; J gene: TRBJ1-5; CDR3 protein: CASSSVISNQPQHF; CDR3 DNA: TGTGCCAGCAGCTCGGTTATTAGCAATCAGCCCCAGCATTTT
clone size: many; D gene: NA; V gene: TRBV5-1; J gene: TRBJ1-5; CDR3 protein: CASSPESSNQPQHF; CDR3 DNA: TGCGCCAGCAGCCCAGAGAGTAGCAATCAGCCCCAGCATTTT
clone size: few; D gene: TRBD2; V gene: TRBV20-1; J gene: TRBJ2-5; CDR3 protein: CSASGTSGSGGETQYF; CDR3 DNA: TGCAGTGCTTCCGGGACTAGCGGGAGTGGTGGAGAGACCCAGTACTTC
clone size: NA; D gene: NA; V gene: TRBV9; J gene: TRBJ2-2; CDR3 protein: CASSVGWGAGTGELFF; CDR3 DNA: TGTGCCAGCAGCGTGGGCTGGGGAGCTGGCACCGGGGAGCTGTTTTTT
clone size: NA; D gene: NA; V gene: TRBV11-2; J gene: TRBJ2-2; CDR3 protein: CASQLGRAGTGELFF; CDR3 DNA: TGTGCCAGCCAGTTAGGACGGGCGGGCACCGGGGAGCTGTTTTTT
clone size: NA; D gene: TRBD1; V gene: TRBV3-1; J gene: TRBJ1-5; CDR3 protein: CASSQRTGGEKSNQPQHF; CDR3 DNA: TGTGCCAGCAGCCAAAGGACAGGGGGCGAAAAAAGCAATCAGCCCCAGCATTTT
clone size: NA; D gene: NA; V gene: TRBV11-2; J gene: TRBJ2-5; CDR3 protein: CASSFGYSFEETQYF; CDR3 DNA: TGTGCCAGCAGCTTCGGGTACTCCTTTGAAGAGACCCAGTACTTC
clone size: NA; D gene: NA; V gene: TRBV4-1; J gene: TRBJ2-1; CDR3 protein: CASSPQGSGNRNEQFF; CDR3 DNA: TGCGCCAGCAGCCCACAAGGTAGCGGAAACCGCAATGAGCAGTTCTTC
clone size: few; D gene: TRBD1; V gene: TRBV28; J gene: TRBJ2-2; CDR3 protein: CASSLWTTGGTGELFF; CDR3 DNA: TGTGCCAGCAGTTTGTGGACGACAGGGGGCACCGGGGAGCTGTTTTTT
clone size: few; D gene: NA; V gene: TRBV19; J gene: TRBJ2-7; CDR3 protein: CASSIDGLSSYEQYF; CDR3 DNA: TGTGCCAGTAGTATAGACGGCCTCAGCTCCTACGAGCAGTACTTC
clone size: many; D gene: NA; V gene: TRBV6-2/TRBV6-3; J gene: TRBJ2-3; CDR3 protein: CASSKSSGEGTDTQYF; CDR3 DNA: TGTGCCAGCAGTAAATCCAGCGGTGAAGGGACAGATACGCAGTATTTT
clone size: NA; D gene: NA; V gene: TRBV6-2/TRBV6-3; J gene: TRBJ1-5; CDR3 protein: CASSYKVHVNQPQHF; CDR3 DNA: TGTGCCAGCAGTTACAAGGTCCACGTCAATCAGCCCCAGCATTTT
clone size: many; D gene: NA; V gene: TRBV13; J gene: TRBJ2-7; CDR3 protein: CASSSRGASSYEQYF; CDR3 DNA: TGTGCCAGCAGCTCAAGGGGCGCCAGCTCCTACGAGCAGTACTTC
clone size: NA; D gene: NA; V gene: TRBV12-3/TRBV12-4; J gene: TRBJ2-2; CDR3 protein: CASEFGQNTGELFF; CDR3 DNA: TGTGCCAGCGAATTTGGACAAAACACCGGGGAGCTGTTTTTT
clone size: many; D gene: NA; V gene: TRBV5-1; J gene: TRBJ2-5; CDR3 protein: CASSLVRFGETQYF; CDR3 DNA: TGCGCCAGCAGCTTGGTCAGGTTTGGCGAGACCCAGTACTTC
clone size: many; D gene: NA; V gene: TRBV4-3; J gene: TRBJ2-1; CDR3 protein: CASSQGGWEQFF; CDR3 DNA: TGCGCCAGCAGCCAGGGCGGGTGGGAGCAGTTCTTC
clone size: few; D gene: NA; V gene: TRBV2; J gene: TRBJ1-2; CDR3 protein: CASSGPGDIYGYTF; CDR3 DNA: TGTGCCAGCAGTGGTCCAGGGGACATCTATGGCTACACCTTC
clone size: few; D gene: NA; V gene: TRBV7-2; J gene: TRBJ2-3; CDR3 protein: CASSLMHVDTQYF; CDR3 DNA: TGTGCCAGCAGCTTAATGCATGTAGATACGCAGTATTTT
clone size: many; D gene: NA; V gene: TRBV20-1; J gene: TRBJ2-7; CDR3 protein: CSVSPGRTYEQYF; CDR3 DNA: TGCAGTGTTTCCCCCGGCCGAACCTACGAGCAGTACTTC
clone size: few; D gene: TRBD1; V gene: TRBV27; J gene: TRBJ2-7; CDR3 protein: CASSLNPGQVYEQYF; CDR3 DNA: TGTGCCAGCAGTCTAAACCCGGGACAGGTCTACGAGCAGTACTTC
clone size: few; D gene: NA; V gene: TRBV4-3; J gene: TRBJ1-4; CDR3 protein: CASSPTRTAVNEKLFF; CDR3 DNA: TGCGCCAGCAGCCCCACGAGGACAGCGGTGAATGAAAAACTGTTTTTT
clone size: medium-sized; D gene: NA; V gene: TRBV5-1; J gene: TRBJ1-1; CDR3 protein: CASSLDVNTEAFF; CDR3 DNA: TGCGCCAGCAGCTTGGACGTGAACACTGAAGCTTTCTTT
clone size: medium-sized; D gene: NA; V gene: TRBV28; J gene: TRBJ2-2; CDR3 protein: CASSFRGTGELFF; CDR3 DNA: TGTGCCAGCAGTTTCAGGGGCACCGGGGAGCTGTTTTTT
clone size: many; D gene: NA; V gene: TRBV7-8; J gene: TRBJ2-7; CDR3 protein: CASSYIPFRGIPYEQYF; CDR3 DNA: TGTGCCAGCAGTTATATCCCGTTTAGAGGGATCCCCTACGAGCAGTACTTC
clone size: medium-sized; D gene: NA; V gene: TRBV27; J gene: TRBJ2-5; CDR3 protein: CASSLGRGQETQYF; CDR3 DNA: TGTGCCAGCAGTTTAGGGCGGGGCCAAGAGACCCAGTACTTC
clone size: NA; D gene: NA; V gene: TRBV6-4; J gene: TRBJ1-5; CDR3 protein: CARKREQPQHF; CDR3 DNA: TGTGCCAGGAAGAGGGAGCAGCCCCAGCATTTT
clone size: many; D gene: NA; V gene: TRBV27; J gene: TRBJ2-5; CDR3 protein: CASSALSEGEETQYF; CDR3 DNA: TGTGCCAGCAGTGCGCTATCTGAGGGGGAAGAGACCCAGTACTTC
clone size: NA; D gene: NA; V gene: TRBV5-6; J gene: TRBJ2-6; CDR3 protein: CASSYRVAGANVLTF; CDR3 DNA: TGTGCCAGCAGCTACAGGGTTGCTGGGGCCAACGTCCTGACTTTC
clone size: many; D gene: NA; V gene: TRBV5-1; J gene: TRBJ2-7; CDR3 protein: CASSLDAPAGLEQYF; CDR3 DNA: TGCGCCAGCAGCTTGGATGCTCCCGCCGGGTTGGAGCAGTACTTC
clone size: many; D gene: NA; V gene: TRBV28; J gene: TRBJ2-1; CDR3 protein: CASIGGPIESGEQFF; CDR3 DNA: TGTGCCAGCATTGGAGGGCCTATTGAGTCGGGGGAGCAGTTCTTC
clone size: many; D gene: NA; V gene: TRBV12-3/TRBV12-4; J gene: TRBJ1-2; CDR3 protein: CASSFQSVAAYTF; CDR3 DNA: TGTGCCAGCAGTTTCCAATCGGTTGCTGCCTACACCTTC
clone size: NA; D gene: NA; V gene: TRBV28; J gene: TRBJ2-4; CDR3 protein: CASSFTAPGSIQYF; CDR3 DNA: TGTGCCAGCAGTTTTACCGCACCGGGGAGCATTCAGTACTTC
clone size: NA; D gene: NA; V gene: TRBV6-5; J gene: TRBJ2-7; CDR3 protein: CASSYRGGYEQYF; CDR3 DNA: TGTGCCAGCAGTTACAGGGGCGGCTACGAGCAGTACTTC
clone size: many; D gene: NA; V gene: TRBV6-1; J gene: TRBJ2-7; CDR3 protein: CASILLYEQYF; CDR3 DNA: TGTGCCAGCATATTACTCTACGAGCAGTACTTC
clone size: many; D gene: NA; V gene: TRBV6-5; J gene: TRBJ1-6; CDR3 protein: CASSDSTEPSNSPLHF; CDR3 DNA: TGTGCCAGCAGTGACTCGACCGAACCGTCTAATTCACCCCTCCACTTT